The rows below give T cell receptor beta chains drawn from one sample of a study of blood T cell repertoires in COVID-19. Assay used: immunoSEQ multiplex PCR; TCRdb lists only in-frame clones, some missing. The sample yields 200,000 or so clones, approximately 90% seen once. The sample was PBMCs or T cells enriched from blood (not recorded which). Receptor source: a young man who had recovered from COVID-19. The CDR3 runs from the conserved cysteine through the conserved F or W. Each record gives: V gene, J gene, D gene, CDR3 protein, CDR3 DNA. A D gene is named only where the DNA matches it firmly.

>TRBV28|TRBJ1-6|NA
CASSLNPFRGNSPLHF
TGTGCCAGCAGTTTAAACCCTTTTCGAGGCAATTCACCCCTCCACTTT
>TRBV7-9|TRBJ2-7|NA
CASSSTTGFRDYEQYF
TGTGCCAGCAGCTCCACGACAGGCTTCCGCGACTACGAGCAGTACTTC
>TRBV5-4|TRBJ2-7|NA
CASKNGDGSSYEQYF
TGTGCCAGCAAGAATGGGGACGGGAGCTCCTACGAGCAGTACTTC
>TRBV30|TRBJ1-1|NA
CAWIYGLNTEAFF
TGTGCCTGGATATACGGTTTGAACACTGAAGCTTTCTTT
>TRBV2|TRBJ1-1|TRBD1
CASPGQKIMNTEAFF
TGTGCCAGCCCGGGACAGAAAATTATGAACACTGAAGCTTTCTTT
>TRBV4-2|TRBJ1-1|TRBD1
CASSQDSQGATEAFF
TGTGCCAGCAGCCAAGATAGCCAGGGGGCGACTGAAGCTTTCTTT
>TRBV9|TRBJ1-2|NA
CASSVGTSGYGYTF
TGTGCCAGCAGCGTAGGTACATCGGGCTATGGCTACACCTTC
>TRBV10-3|TRBJ1-6|NA
CAISEVVNSPLHF
TGTGCCATCAGTGAGGTCGTGAATTCACCCCTCCACTTT
>TRBV3-1/TRBV3-2|TRBJ2-1|TRBD2
CASSPTAGGYNEQFF
TGTGCCAGCAGCCCCACAGCGGGGGGGTACAATGAGCAGTTCTTC
>TRBV28|TRBJ2-3|NA
CASSFVGQGRPDTQYF
TGTGCCAGCAGTTTTGTTGGGCAGGGGCGCCCAGATACGCAGTATTTT